A single sample gave rise to the 10 T cell receptor beta chains below, sequenced in a study of blood T cell repertoires in COVID-19. Measured with immunoSEQ multiplex PCR; TCRdb has only the in-frame clones, and not every one. The table lists 300,000 to 350,000 clones, 90% to 95% of them singletons. The sequencing input was PBMCs or T cells enriched from blood (not recorded which). Receptor source: a woman in her twenties or thirties who had been exposed to COVID-19.

The genes are TRBV7-9 and TRBJ1-2; D remains unclear. The CDR3 consists of 11 residues. Trimming left V 2 bases short and J 7 bases short, with 5 bases between. Per germline, CDR1 SEHNR and CDR2 FQNEAQ (reference sequence). CDR3 residues: CASSLSSGYTF. CDR3 DNA sequence: TGTGCCAGCAGCTTATCCTCTGGCTACACCTTC.

The chain employs TRBV9 and TRBJ2-1; 8 nucleotides match TRBD2. Per the germline V gene, CDR1 is SGDLS and CDR2 is YYNGEE. This CDR3 spans 19 amino acids. Trimming took 0 bases from V and 2 from J; bases not matched to a gene: 13. The chain's CDR3 is CASSVAGSGGPPAYNEQFF. In DNA, the CDR3 is TGTGCCAGCAGCGTAGCTGGCAGCGGGGGCCCCCCTGCCTACAATGAGCAGTTCTTC.

J is TRBJ1-2 and V is TRBV5-6, with D maybe TRBD1 (5 bases). This CDR3 has 13 residues. Trimming shortened V by 3 bases and J by 7 bases, and 13 bases separated the two germline ends. CDR1 is SGHDT and CDR2 is YYEEEE in the germline V gene. Here the CDR3 reads CASSSRWRGGYTF. In nucleotides, the CDR3 is TGTGCCAGCAGCTCGCGGTGGAGGGGTGGCTACACCTTC.

This chain joins TRBV4-3 and TRBJ1-5, with a tentative D call TRBD1 (5 bases). This CDR3 spans 15 amino acids. V dropped 0 bases and J dropped 5 bases, with 11 bases sitting between them. The germline V gene encodes CDR1 LGHNA and CDR2 YSLEER. The CDR3 sequence is CASSQDNRRDQPQHF. As DNA, the CDR3 is TGCGCCAGCAGCCAAGATAACAGGAGGGATCAGCCCCAGCATTTT.

The chain carries TRBV5-1 and TRBJ2-1, with 8 bases that match TRBD2. Trimming removed 4 bases from V and 4 bases from J; junction bases left unmatched: 10. The CDR3 consists of 16 residues. The germline CDR1 and CDR2 sequences are SGHRS and YFSETQ. The CDR3 nucleotides are TGCGCCAGCAGCAGCGCCGGGACTAGTCTTTACAATGAGCAGTTCTTC. Its translation is CASSSAGTSLYNEQFF.

The V call is TRBV2, the J call TRBJ1-5; D is uncertain. Germline loops: CDR1 SNHLY, CDR2 FYNNEI. Trimming stripped 4 bases from V and 6 bases from J, with 16 bases between. This CDR3 is 15 amino acids long. CDR3 protein: CASSVEGTGGQPQHF. The CDR3 coding sequence is TGTGCCAGCAGTGTTGAGGGTACCGGAGGTCAGCCCCAGCATTTT.

The chain has TRBV5-1 and TRBJ1-2; D call uncertain. The CDR3 has 11 residues. Trimming stripped 4 bases from V and 7 bases from J, with 8 bases between. Germline V gene sequence: CDR1 SGHRS, CDR2 YFSETQ. CDR3 region: CASSEDFGYTF. The CDR3, as DNA: TGCGCCAGCAGCGAAGACTTTGGCTACACCTTC.

The rearrangement uses TRBV7-9 and TRBJ1-3; tentative D call: TRBD1 (5 bases). CDR1 is SEHNR, CDR2 FQNEAQ, per germline (reference sequence). V was pared by 4 bases and J by 4 bases, with 14 bases between. There are 15 residues in the CDR3. In nucleotides, the CDR3 is TGTGCCAGCAGCTACCAGGGAAGTATCGGAAACACCATATATTTT. Protein: CASSYQGSIGNTIYF.

This clone was seen a few times. This chain uses TRBV30 with TRBJ1-1; weak D call: TRBD1 (6 bases). Looked up from germline, CDR1 is GTSNPN and CDR2 is SVGIG (reference sequence). CDR3 length equals 13 residues. Trimming took 4 bases from V and 0 from J, leaving 9 bases between them. For the CDR3, the DNA is TGTGCCTGGACGGGACACCTGAACACTGAAGCTTTCTTT. Translating gives CAWTGHLNTEAFF.

The J gene is TRBJ1-3, the V gene TRBV4-1; 10 bases map to TRBD1. The germline V gene has CDR1 MGHRA and CDR2 YSYEKL. The CDR3 spans 14 residues. V shed 4 bases and J 12 bases; nucleotides not matched to a gene: 9. In DNA form, the CDR3 reads TGCGCCAGCAGCCTTAAAAGGGACAGGGGAGGCATATATTTT. This gives the protein CASSLKRDRGGIYF.